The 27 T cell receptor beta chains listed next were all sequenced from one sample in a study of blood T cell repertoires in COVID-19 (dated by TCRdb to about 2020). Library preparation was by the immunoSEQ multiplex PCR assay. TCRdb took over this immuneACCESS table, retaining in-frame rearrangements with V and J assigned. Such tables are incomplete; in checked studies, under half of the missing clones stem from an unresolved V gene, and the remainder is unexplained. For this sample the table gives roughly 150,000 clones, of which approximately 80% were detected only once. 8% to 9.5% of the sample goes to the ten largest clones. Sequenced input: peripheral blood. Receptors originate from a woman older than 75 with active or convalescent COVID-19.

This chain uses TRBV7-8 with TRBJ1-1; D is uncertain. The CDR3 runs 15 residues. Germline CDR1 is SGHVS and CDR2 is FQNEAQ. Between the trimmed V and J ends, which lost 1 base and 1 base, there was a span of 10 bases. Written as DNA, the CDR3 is TGTGCCAGCAGCTTAGTTGCTGGGCAGAACACTGAAGCTTTCTTT. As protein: CASSLVAGQNTEAFF.

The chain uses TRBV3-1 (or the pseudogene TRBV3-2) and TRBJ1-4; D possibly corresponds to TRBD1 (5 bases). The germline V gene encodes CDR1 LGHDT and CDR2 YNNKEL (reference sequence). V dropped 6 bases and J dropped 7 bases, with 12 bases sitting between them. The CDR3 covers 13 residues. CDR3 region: CASRGGSGEKLFF. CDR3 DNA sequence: TGTGCCAGCAGGGGGGGGAGCGGTGAAAAACTGTTTTTT.

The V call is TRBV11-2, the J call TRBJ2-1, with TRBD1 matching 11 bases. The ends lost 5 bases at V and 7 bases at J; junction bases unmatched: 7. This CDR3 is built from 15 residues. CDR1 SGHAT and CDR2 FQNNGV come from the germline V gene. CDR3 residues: CASSARTGGLNEQFF. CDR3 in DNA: TGTGCCAGCAGCGCCCGGACAGGGGGCTTGAATGAGCAGTTCTTC. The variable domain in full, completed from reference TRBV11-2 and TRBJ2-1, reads EAGVAQSPRYKIIEKRQSVAFWCNPISGHATLYWYQQILGQGPKLLIQFQNNGVVDDSQLPKDRFSAERLKGVDSTLKIQPAKLEDSAVYLCASSARTGGLNEQFFGPGTRLTVL.

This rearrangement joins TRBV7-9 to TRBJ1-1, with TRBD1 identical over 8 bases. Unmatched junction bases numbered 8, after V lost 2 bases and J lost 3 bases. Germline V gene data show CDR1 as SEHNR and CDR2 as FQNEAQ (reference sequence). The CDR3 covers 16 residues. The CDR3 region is CASSLRQGLRDTEAFF. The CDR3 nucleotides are TGTGCCAGCAGCTTAAGACAGGGGCTTCGGGACACTGAAGCTTTCTTT.

The CDR3 reads CASSERGQGREGYTF. Here the CDR3 DNA reads TGTGCCAGCAGTGAGAGGGGACAGGGGAGGGAAGGCTACACCTTC. The chain joins TRBV6-1 to TRBJ1-2, with 10 positions matching TRBD1. The CDR3 is 15 residues long. Germline V gene lookup returns CDR1 MNHNS and CDR2 SASEGT. Trimming cost V 3 bases and J 8 bases; bases outside gene matches: 9.

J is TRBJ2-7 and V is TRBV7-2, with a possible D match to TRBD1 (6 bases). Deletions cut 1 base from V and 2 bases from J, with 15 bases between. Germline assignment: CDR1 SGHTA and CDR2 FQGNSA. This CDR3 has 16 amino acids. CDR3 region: CASSLGDRKWTYEQYF. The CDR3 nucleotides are TGTGCCAGCAGCTTAGGTGACAGGAAGTGGACCTACGAGCAGTACTTC.

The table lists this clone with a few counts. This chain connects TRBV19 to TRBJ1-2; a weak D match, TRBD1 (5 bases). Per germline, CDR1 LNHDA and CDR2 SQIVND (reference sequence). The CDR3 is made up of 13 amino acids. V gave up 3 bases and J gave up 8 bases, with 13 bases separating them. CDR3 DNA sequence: TGTGCCAGTAGTATCCTGGCAGGGCCCGGCTACACCTTC. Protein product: CASSILAGPGYTF.

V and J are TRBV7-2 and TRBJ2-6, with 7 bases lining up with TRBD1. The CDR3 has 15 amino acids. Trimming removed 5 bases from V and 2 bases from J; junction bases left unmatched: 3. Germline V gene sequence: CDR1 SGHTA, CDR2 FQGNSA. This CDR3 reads CASSTGTAGANVLTF. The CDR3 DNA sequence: TGTGCCAGCAGCACCGGGACAGCTGGGGCCAACGTCCTGACTTTC.

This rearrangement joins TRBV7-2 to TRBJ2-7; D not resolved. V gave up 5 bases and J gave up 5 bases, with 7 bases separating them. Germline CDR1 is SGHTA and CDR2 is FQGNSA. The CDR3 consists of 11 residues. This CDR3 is CASSQLDEQYF. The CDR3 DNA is TGTGCCAGCAGCCAATTAGACGAGCAGTACTTC.

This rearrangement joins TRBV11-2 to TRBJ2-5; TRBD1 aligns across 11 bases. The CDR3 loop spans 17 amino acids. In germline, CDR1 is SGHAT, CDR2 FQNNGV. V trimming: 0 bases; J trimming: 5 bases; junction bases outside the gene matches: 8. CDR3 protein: CASSLEGRTGGRETQYF. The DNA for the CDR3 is TGTGCCAGCAGCTTAGAGGGTCGGACAGGGGGCCGGGAGACCCAGTACTTC.

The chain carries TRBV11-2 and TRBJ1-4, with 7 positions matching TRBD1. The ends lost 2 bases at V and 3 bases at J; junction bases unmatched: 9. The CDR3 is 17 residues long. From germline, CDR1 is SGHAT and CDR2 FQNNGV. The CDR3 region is CASSLTGVDIANEKLFF. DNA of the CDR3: TGTGCCAGCAGCTTAACAGGGGTTGATATAGCTAATGAAAAACTGTTTTTT.

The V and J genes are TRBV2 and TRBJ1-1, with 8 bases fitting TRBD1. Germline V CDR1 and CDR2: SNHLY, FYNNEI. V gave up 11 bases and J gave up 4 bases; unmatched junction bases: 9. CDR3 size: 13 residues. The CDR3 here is CAGTGTGLTEAFF. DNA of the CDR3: TGTGCCGGCACTGGGACAGGCCTCACTGAAGCTTTCTTT.

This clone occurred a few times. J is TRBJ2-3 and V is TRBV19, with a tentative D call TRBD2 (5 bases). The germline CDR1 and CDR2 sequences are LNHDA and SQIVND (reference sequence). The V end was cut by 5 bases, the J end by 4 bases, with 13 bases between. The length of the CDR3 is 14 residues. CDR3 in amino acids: CASSSRRGSDTQYF. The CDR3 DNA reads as TGTGCCAGTAGTTCCCGCCGAGGGTCAGATACGCAGTATTTT.

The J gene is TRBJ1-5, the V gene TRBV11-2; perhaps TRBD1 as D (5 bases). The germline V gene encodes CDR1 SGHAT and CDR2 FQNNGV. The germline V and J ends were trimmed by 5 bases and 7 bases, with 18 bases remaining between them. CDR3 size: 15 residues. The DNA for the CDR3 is TGTGCCAGCAGCCCGGGACTCCGGGGAGGACAGCCCCAGCATTTT. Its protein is CASSPGLRGGQPQHF.

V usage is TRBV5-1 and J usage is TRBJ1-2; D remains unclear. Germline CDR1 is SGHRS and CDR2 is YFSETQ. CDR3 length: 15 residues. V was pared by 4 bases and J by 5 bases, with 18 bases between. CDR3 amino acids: CASSPGSSLGYGYTF. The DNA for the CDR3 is TGCGCCAGCAGCCCGGGTAGCAGCCTAGGTTATGGCTACACCTTC.

The CDR3 coding sequence is TGTGCCAGCAGTGACGGGAACGGGCAGTTCTTC. As protein: CASSDGNGQFF. The rearrangement links TRBV25-1 to TRBJ2-1, with a possible D match to TRBD2 (5 bases). CDR1 is MGHDK and CDR2 is SYGVNS in the germline V gene. CDR3 length: 11 amino acids. V gave up 3 bases and J gave up 12 bases, with 9 bases separating them.

CDR3: CASSPPRGAFTYEQYF. CDR3 nucleotides: TGTGCCAGCTCACCCCCGCGGGGGGCTTTCACCTACGAGCAGTACTTC. The chain employs TRBV18 and TRBJ2-7, with 8 bases that match TRBD2. The V segment lost 3 bases and the J segment 2 bases; nucleotides outside the gene matches: 9. The germline V gene has CDR1 KGHSH and CDR2 LQKENI. The length of the CDR3 is 16 residues.

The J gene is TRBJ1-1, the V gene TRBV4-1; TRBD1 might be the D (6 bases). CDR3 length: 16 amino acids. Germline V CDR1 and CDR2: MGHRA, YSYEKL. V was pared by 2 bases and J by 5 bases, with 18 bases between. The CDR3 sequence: CASSQRWGGGDTEAFF. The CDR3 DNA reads TGCGCCAGCAGCCAAAGATGGGGAGGGGGAGATACTGAAGCTTTCTTT.

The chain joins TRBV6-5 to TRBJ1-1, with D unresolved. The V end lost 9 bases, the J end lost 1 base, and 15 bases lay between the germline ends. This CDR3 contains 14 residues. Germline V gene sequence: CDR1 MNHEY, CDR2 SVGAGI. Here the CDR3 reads CASDNMQPNTEAFF. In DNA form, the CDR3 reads TGTGCCAGTGACAATATGCAACCGAACACTGAAGCTTTCTTT.

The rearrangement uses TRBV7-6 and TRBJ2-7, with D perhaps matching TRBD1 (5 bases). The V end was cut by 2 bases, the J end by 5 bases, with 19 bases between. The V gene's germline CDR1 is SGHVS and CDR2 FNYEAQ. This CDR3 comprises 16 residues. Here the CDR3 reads CASSLRSRVTTDEQYF. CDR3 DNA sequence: TGTGCCAGCAGCTTACGTAGCAGGGTAACCACTGACGAGCAGTACTTC.

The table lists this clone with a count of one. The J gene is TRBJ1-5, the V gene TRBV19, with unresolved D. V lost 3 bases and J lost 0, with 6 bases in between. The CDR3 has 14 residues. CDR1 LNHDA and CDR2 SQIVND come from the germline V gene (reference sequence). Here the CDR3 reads CASSIVYSNQPQHF. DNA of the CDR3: TGTGCCAGTAGTATCGTGTATAGCAATCAGCCCCAGCATTTT.

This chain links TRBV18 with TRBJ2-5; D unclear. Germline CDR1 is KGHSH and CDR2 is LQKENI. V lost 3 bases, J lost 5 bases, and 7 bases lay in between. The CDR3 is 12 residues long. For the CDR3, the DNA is TGTGCCAGCTCACCCGCCGGGGAGACCCAGTACTTC. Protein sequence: CASSPAGETQYF.

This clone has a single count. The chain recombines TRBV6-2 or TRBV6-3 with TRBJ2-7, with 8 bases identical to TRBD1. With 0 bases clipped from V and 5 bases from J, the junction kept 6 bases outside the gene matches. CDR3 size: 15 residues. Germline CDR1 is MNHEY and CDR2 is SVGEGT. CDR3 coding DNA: TGTGCCAGCAGTTACTCCCAGGGGGCGCCCGACGAGCAGTACTTC. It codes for CASSYSQGAPDEQYF.

The CDR3 DNA is TGTGCCAGCAGCCTTACTCCGCCGGGGCAGGGGGGCGAAAAACTGTTTTTT. Translated: CASSLTPPGQGGEKLFF. J is TRBJ1-4 and V is TRBV7-6; 7 bases agree with TRBD1. Germline-derived CDR1 and CDR2 are SGHVS and FNYEAQ. CDR3 size: 17 residues. The trim removed 5 bases at V and 8 bases at J, leaving 17 bases unmatched.

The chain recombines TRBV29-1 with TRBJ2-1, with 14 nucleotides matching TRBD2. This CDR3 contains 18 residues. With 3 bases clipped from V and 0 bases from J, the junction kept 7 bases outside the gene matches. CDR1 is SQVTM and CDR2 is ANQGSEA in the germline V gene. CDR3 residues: CSVEGLAGAPHSYNEQFF. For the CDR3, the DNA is TGCAGCGTTGAGGGACTAGCGGGGGCCCCTCACTCCTACAATGAGCAGTTCTTC.

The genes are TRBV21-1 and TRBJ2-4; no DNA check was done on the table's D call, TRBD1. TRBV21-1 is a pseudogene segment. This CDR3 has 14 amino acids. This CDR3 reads CACSDRRAKNIQYF. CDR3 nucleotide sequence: TGTGCCTGTTCGGACAGGAGAGCCAAAAACATTCAGTACTTC.

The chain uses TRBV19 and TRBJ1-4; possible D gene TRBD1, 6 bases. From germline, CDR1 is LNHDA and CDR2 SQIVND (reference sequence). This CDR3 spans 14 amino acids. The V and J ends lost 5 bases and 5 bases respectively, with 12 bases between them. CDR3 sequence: CASSLGGLNEKLFF. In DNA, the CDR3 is TGTGCCAGTAGTTTGGGGGGGCTGAATGAAAAACTGTTTTTT.